This is a list of T cell receptor beta chains from one sample in a study of T-cell reconstitution after alpha-beta-depleted transplantation in children. TCRdb redid the calling of the PCR reads with MiXCR, one entry per CDR3 protein. The sample lists about 400,000 distinct CDR3 sequences, roughly 22% seen once, with approximately 3.8% in the top ten. Sequencing was performed on PBMCs from the stem cell graft donor, taken from the stem cell graft. These receptors all stem from a human donor who donated a stem cell graft to a child with acute myeloid leukemia. Both conserved end residues are part of each CDR3. The D gene is left open where the match is weak. Part of the rows lack a size; the others show once, few, many or a class for expanded clones.

many	TRBV19	TRBD2	TRBJ2-1	TGTGCCACCGGACTAGCGGGAGTCGGGGCTACCTACAATGAGCAGTTCTTC	CATGLAGVGATYNEQFF
few	TRBV5-5	-	TRBJ2-1	TGTGCCAGCAGCGCCCTTTGGGGAAATGAGCAGTTCTTC	CASSALWGNEQFF
few	TRBV5-1	-	TRBJ2-1	TGCGCCAGCAGCGCCAACCGGAATGAGCAGTTCTTC	CASSANRNEQFF
-	TRBV3-1	-	TRBJ1-1	TGTGCCAGCAGCCAAGGGGCTCGTTTTACGGCCAACACTGAAGCTTTCTTT	CASSQGARFTANTEAFF
-	TRBV4-2	-	TRBJ1-6	TGTGCCAGCAGCCAAGGTCCGGGTGGAGATAATTCACCCCTCCACTTT	CASSQGPGGDNSPLHF
-	TRBV19	TRBD2	TRBJ2-7	TGTGCCAGTAGTATGGCTAGCGGAGCCGCGGAGCAGTACTTC	CASSMASGAAEQYF
many	TRBV7-3	-	TRBJ2-1	TGTGCCAGCAGTCTAAGCAGCGGGCCCTACAATGAGCAGTTCTTC	CASSLSSGPYNEQFF
-	TRBV29-1	TRBD1	TRBJ2-3	TGCAGCGTTGAAGATCCCTTGGGACAGGGAACAGATACGCAGTATTTT	CSVEDPLGQGTDTQYF
-	TRBV20-1	TRBD2	TRBJ2-7	TGCAGTGCTAGAGATCGGTTGACGGCGGGAGGGCCTAACGAGCAGTACTTC	CSARDRLTAGGPNEQYF
few	TRBV6-2/TRBV6-3	-	TRBJ2-7	TGTGCCAGCAACAACGACAGGATACTCTCCTACGAGCAGTACTTC	CASNNDRILSYEQYF
many	TRBV20-1	-	TRBJ2-7	TGCAGTGCTAGTGGGCACAGGGAGCTAGGGGACGAGCAGTACTTC	CSASGHRELGDEQYF
many	TRBV29-1	TRBD1	TRBJ2-7	TGCAGCGTTCGATCCCGGGGACAGGCCTACGAGCAGTACTTC	CSVRSRGQAYEQYF
-	TRBV9	TRBD2	TRBJ2-3	TGTGCCAGCAGCGTAGATAATAGCGGGAGGGCCCCAGATACGCAGTATTTT	CASSVDNSGRAPDTQYF
-	TRBV29-1	-	TRBJ1-1	TGCAGCGTTTCGAGACAGAAGGACACTGAAGCTTTCTTT	CSVSRQKDTEAFF
-	TRBV5-1	-	TRBJ1-1	TGCGCCAGCAGCTTGGGGGCTGGGGTGGTGGGCACTGAAGCTTTCTTT	CASSLGAGVVGTEAFF
many	TRBV4-1	-	TRBJ1-3	TGCGCCAGCAGCCAAGATCGAGAAAACACCATATATTTT	CASSQDRENTIYF
many	TRBV12-3/TRBV12-4	-	TRBJ2-1	TGTGCCAGCCTGGCCTACAATGAGCAGTTCTTC	CASLAYNEQFF
few	TRBV29-1	TRBD1	TRBJ1-1	TGCAGCGTTCAACAGGGGCCCAACACTGAAGCTTTCTTT	CSVQQGPNTEAFF
-	TRBV11-2	TRBD2	TRBJ2-3	TGTGCCAGCAGCCCACCGGGACTAGCCCAGCAGTATTTT	CASSPPGLAQQYF
few	TRBV7-6	TRBD1	TRBJ2-3	TGTGCCAGCAGCTTCGGGACAGGGGGCACAGATACGCAGTATTTT	CASSFGTGGTDTQYF
few	TRBV7-9	-	TRBJ2-1	TGTGCCAGCAGCTCCAAACGCCCGGGACCAACCTACAATGAGCAGTTCTTC	CASSSKRPGPTYNEQFF
-	TRBV20-1	-	TRBJ1-1	TGCAGCTCATACCACCCCTGGGAGACTGAAGCTTTCTTT	CSSYHPWETEAFF
many	TRBV20-1	TRBD1	TRBJ1-3	TGCAGTGCTAGCTCACCAGGGGGTTATGGAAACACCATATATTTT	CSASSPGGYGNTIYF
many	TRBV5-5	-	TRBJ2-1	TGTGCCAGCACCCCTGGTGGTTCTGTCTACAATGAGCAGTTCTTC	CASTPGGSVYNEQFF
many	TRBV20-1	-	TRBJ2-2	TGCAGTGCTAGAGGAGGGGAGAGTTTTACCGGGGAGCTGTTTTTT	CSARGGESFTGELFF
few	TRBV7-9	-	TRBJ2-7	TGTGCCAGCAGCTTCCGACACTACGAGCAGTACTTC	CASSFRHYEQYF
-	TRBV12-3/TRBV12-4	TRBD1	TRBJ2-1	TGTGCCAGCAGTTTAGACCTGGACAGGGAAAACAATGAGCAGTTCTTC	CASSLDLDRENNEQFF
-	TRBV29-1	-	TRBJ2-7	TGCAGCGCTAGGGAAAGGAGCTCCTACGAGCAGTACTTC	CSARERSSYEQYF
-	TRBV12-3/TRBV12-4	TRBD1	TRBJ2-2	TGTGCCAGCAGCTTTACAGGGGGCACCGGGGAGCTGTTTTTT	CASSFTGGTGELFF
few	TRBV7-3	-	TRBJ2-7	TGTGCCAGCAGCAAGCTCGACGTACTCTCCTACGAGCAGTACTTC	CASSKLDVLSYEQYF
few	TRBV29-1	TRBD2	TRBJ2-3	TGCAGCGTTGAAGAGGCGGGGGACTCACCTAGCACAGATACGCAGTATTTT	CSVEEAGDSPSTDTQYF
few	TRBV28	-	TRBJ2-7	TGTGCCAGCAGTTCATCGCAGGGAGGCTACGAGCAGTACTTC	CASSSSQGGYEQYF
many	TRBV27	-	TRBJ2-3	TGTGCCAGCAGTTTAACTTCACGCGCCGTTCCGCAGTATTTT	CASSLTSRAVPQYF
-	TRBV25-1	-	TRBJ1-3	TGTGCCAGCAGTGATGCTATAGGGGCGGGAAACACCATATATTTT	CASSDAIGAGNTIYF
-	TRBV12-3/TRBV12-4	-	TRBJ1-2	TGTGCCAGCAATGCGAAGAACTATGGCTACACCTTC	CASNAKNYGYTF
-	TRBV7-6	-	TRBJ2-7	TGTGCCAGCAGCGAAAGGGGGAGCTCCTACGAGCAGTACTTC	CASSERGSSYEQYF
-	TRBV28	-	TRBJ2-1	TGTGCCAGCAGTTTAAGGGGTACAGCACGATACAATGAGCAGTTCTTC	CASSLRGTARYNEQFF
many	TRBV20-1	-	TRBJ2-7	TGCAGTGCGCGCGGACACCTTGGCTCCTACGAGCAGTACTTC	CSARGHLGSYEQYF
-	TRBV7-2	-	TRBJ2-1	TGTGCCAGCAGCCCAGCGACGGATGAGCAGTTCTTC	CASSPATDEQFF
-	TRBV7-6	TRBD2	TRBJ2-3	TGTGCCAGCAGCTTAGTAGAAGGCGGGAGGAGCACAGATACGCAGTATTTT	CASSLVEGGRSTDTQYF
-	TRBV7-7	-	TRBJ2-1	TGTGCCAGCAGCTTAGCGCTGGGGTTTCACAATGAGCAGTTCTTC	CASSLALGFHNEQFF
-	TRBV15	TRBD2	TRBJ2-3	TGTGCCACCAGCACCAGCGGGAGGGCCTGGACTAGCACAGATACGCAGTATTTT	CATSTSGRAWTSTDTQYF
many	TRBV29-1	-	TRBJ2-7	TGCAGCGTTGAAGATCGTAACAGGGCAGGCGAGCAGTACTTC	CSVEDRNRAGEQYF
once	TRBV20-1	-	TRBJ2-5	TGCAGTGCGAGTGGTGGAGAAGAGACCCAGTACTTC	CSASGGEETQYF
many	TRBV12-3/TRBV12-4	TRBD2	TRBJ2-5	TGTGCCAGCAGTGGCGGGGGAGACTTGGAGACCCAGTACTTC	CASSGGGDLETQYF
many	TRBV20-1	TRBD1	TRBJ2-1	TGCAGTGGCAGGGGGTCCTACAATGAGCAGTTCTTC	CSGRGSYNEQFF
many	TRBV20-1	-	TRBJ2-7	TGCAGTGCTAGCAAGCTAGGGGGTCGCGACGAGCAGTACTTC	CSASKLGGRDEQYF
many	TRBV29-1	-	TRBJ1-5	TGCAGCGTCGGAGATCAGCCCCAGCATTTT	CSVGDQPQHF
many	TRBV2	-	TRBJ2-1	TGTGCCAGCAGTGCAGACCAGAACAATGAGCAGTTCTTC	CASSADQNNEQFF
-	TRBV7-7	TRBD2	TRBJ2-2	TGTGCCAGCAGCTGGACTAGCGGGAGTAATGTCGGGGAGCTGTTTTTT	CASSWTSGSNVGELFF
few	TRBV29-1	TRBD2	TRBJ2-1	TGCAGCGTTGAAACGGGAGGGGAGCAGTTCTTC	CSVETGGEQFF
-	TRBV4-3	TRBD2	TRBJ2-7	TGCGCCAGCAGCCCTGCGGGGGGGATCTACGAGCAGTACTTC	CASSPAGGIYEQYF
few	TRBV28	TRBD2	TRBJ2-7	TGTGCCAGCAGTTCCTTAGCGGGAGTTGGGGGGCCCTACGAGCAGTACTTC	CASSSLAGVGGPYEQYF
many	TRBV20-1	TRBD1	TRBJ1-5	TGCAGTGCTAGACACCAACAGGGGACTCAGCCCCAGCATTTT	CSARHQQGTQPQHF
-	TRBV4-1	-	TRBJ2-1	TGCGCCAGCAGGGTATTAAGCGCCAAGGACTCCTACAATGAGCAGTTCTTC	CASRVLSAKDSYNEQFF
many	TRBV4-2	TRBD1	TRBJ1-6	TGTGCCAGCAGCCAACAATCCTTCCGGGACAGGGATTCACCCCTCCACTTT	CASSQQSFRDRDSPLHF
many	TRBV29-1	-	TRBJ2-2	TGCAGCGTTGGCGGGACCGGGGAGCTGTTTTTT	CSVGGTGELFF
many	TRBV20-1	-	TRBJ2-3	TGCAGTGCCCCGGTGGGGGGCACAGATACGCAGTATTTT	CSAPVGGTDTQYF
many	TRBV20-1	TRBD2	TRBJ2-7	TGCAGTGCTAGAGATGGACTAGCGGGAGGGTACGAGCAGTACTTC	CSARDGLAGGYEQYF